Listed here are 11 T cell receptor beta chains from one sample, sequenced in a study of T cell clones after liver transplantation. The repertoire was sequenced with immunoSEQ multiplex PCR; TCRdb's copy has only in-frame clones and lacks some. This table holds 25,000 to 40,000 clones, around 96% found once. This material consisted of CD8+ T cells from blood, taken 12 months after liver transplant. These TCRs come from a human patient who received a liver transplant. The graft donor may be the source of some T cells.

The chain employs TRBV19 and TRBJ2-7; maybe TRBD2 (5 bases). The ends were cut back, 3 bases at V and 6 bases at J, with 18 bases in the middle. The CDR3 runs 15 residues. Germline assignment: CDR1 LNHDA and CDR2 SQIVND (reference sequence). The CDR3 nucleotides read TGTGCCAGTAGTATGATGGGAGCCCTACTCGCCGAGCAGTACTTC. This gives the protein CASSMMGALLAEQYF.

The chain combines TRBV2 with TRBJ2-7; tentative D call: TRBD2 (6 bases). Between the trimmed V and J ends, which lost 6 bases and 3 bases, there was a span of 15 bases. CDR3 length equals 14 residues. Germline lookup yields CDR1 SNHLY and CDR2 FYNNEI. CDR3 in amino acids: CASSQPGTGYEQYF. The DNA of the CDR3 is TGTGCCAGCAGCCAACCAGGGACTGGCTACGAGCAGTACTTC.

This clone is judged medium-sized. This chain connects TRBV9 to TRBJ2-5; D is unclear. V was clipped by 0 bases and J by 0 bases, with 12 bases between them. The CDR3 sequence is 16 residues long. Looked up from germline, CDR1 is SGDLS and CDR2 is YYNGEE. The CDR3 spells CASSVVATLYQETQYF. For the CDR3, the DNA is TGTGCCAGCAGCGTAGTGGCTACCCTGTACCAAGAGACCCAGTACTTC. Full variable domain (missing parts from reference TRBV9 and TRBJ2-5): DSGVTQTPKHLITATGQRVTLRCSPRSGDLSVYWYQQSLDQGLQFLIQYYNGEERAKGNILERFSAQQFPDLHSELNLSSLELGDSALYFCASSVVATLYQETQYFGPGTRLLVL.

The genes are TRBV7-2 and TRBJ1-3, with D possibly being TRBD1 (6 bases). This CDR3 spans 17 amino acids. Per germline, CDR1 SGHTA and CDR2 FQGNSA. V was cut by 0 bases and J by 0 bases, with 12 bases left in between. CDR3 amino acids: CASSLAGTPGSGNTIYF. The CDR3 DNA follows: TGTGCCAGCAGCTTAGCGGGGACACCGGGCTCTGGAAACACCATATATTTT.

The CDR3 here is CASSSTYYNEQFF. CDR3 nucleotide sequence: TGTGCCAGCAGTTCAACATACTACAATGAGCAGTTCTTC. This rearrangement joins TRBV27 to TRBJ2-1, with D uncertain. There are 13 residues in the CDR3. Germline V gene lookup returns CDR1 MNHEY and CDR2 SMNVEV (reference sequence). V was pared by 4 bases and J by 3 bases, with 7 bases between.

V is TRBV4-1 and J is TRBJ2-3; D possibly corresponds to TRBD2 (5 bases). Germline-derived CDR1 and CDR2 are MGHRA and YSYEKL. The CDR3 is made up of 15 amino acids. Trimming pared 4 bases from V and 1 base from J, leaving 12 bases between. The chain's CDR3 is CASSLYLRGTDTQYF. The CDR3 region has the DNA TGCGCCAGCAGCCTATACCTGCGGGGCACAGATACGCAGTATTTT.

This sequence joins TRBV27 and TRBJ2-1; D is undetermined. There are 17 residues in the CDR3. Trimming took off 4 bases at V and 0 bases at J, with 16 bases between the two ends. CDR1 and CDR2 (germline): MNHEY, SMNVEV (reference sequence). CDR3 sequence: CASSSSDTFSSYNEQFF. The CDR3 region has the DNA TGTGCCAGCAGTTCCTCCGACACCTTCTCCTCCTACAATGAGCAGTTCTTC.

The genes are TRBV27 and TRBJ2-7, with 9 bases identical to TRBD1. Germline assignment: CDR1 MNHEY and CDR2 SMNVEV (reference sequence). Trimming at V came to 0 bases and at J to 6 bases, leaving 9 bases not matched to a gene. This CDR3 comprises 16 residues. The CDR3 sequence: CASSLSTGTGTLEQYF. The CDR3 DNA reads TGTGCCAGCAGTTTATCAACCGGGACAGGGACGCTCGAGCAGTACTTC.

The gene calls are TRBV29-1 and TRBJ2-7; 9 bases fit TRBD2. Trimming removed 6 bases from V and 0 bases from J; junction bases left unmatched: 6. Germline-derived CDR1 and CDR2 are SQVTM and ANQGSEA. The CDR3 totals 14 residues. CDR3 sequence reads: CSVRTSVSSYEQYF. CDR3 DNA sequence: TGCAGCGTACGGACTAGCGTGAGCTCCTACGAGCAGTACTTC.

J is TRBJ2-7 and V is TRBV13; maybe TRBD1 (6 bases). Per germline, CDR1 PRHDT and CDR2 FYEKMQ (reference sequence). The length of the CDR3 is 13 residues. V was trimmed by 0 bases and J by 5 bases, leaving 8 bases between them. As DNA, the CDR3 is TGTGCCAGCAGCTTAGGACAGGGCCACGAGCAGTACTTC. It is translated as CASSLGQGHEQYF.

As DNA, the CDR3 is TGTGCCAGCAGCTTGAGGGGGAGTGAGCAGTTCTTC. The encoded protein is CASSLRGSEQFF. The chain links TRBV7-6 to TRBJ2-1, with D possibly being TRBD1 (6 bases). The germline V and J ends were trimmed by 3 bases and 9 bases, with 9 bases remaining between them. Germline CDR1 reads SGHVS; CDR2 reads FNYEAQ. The CDR3 is 12 residues long.